Below are 18 T cell receptor beta chains sequenced from a single sample in a study of T cells in Graves' hyperthyroidism and ophthalmopathy. Template material for amplifying TCR beta CDR3 regions consisted of RNA transcripts. When the TCR CDR3 underwent first-round RT-PCR, the HTBI primer set was used. TCRdb itself ran the multiplex PCR reads through MiXCR, one entry per CDR3 protein. In the table there are 300,000 to 450,000 distinct CDR3 sequences, less than 20% of which are singletons. The sample was blood. The receptors were sampled from a woman aged 40 to 49 with Graves' ophthalmopathy.

The sample holds many counts of this clonotype. Here the CDR3 reads CASFLRGSSYEQYF. CDR3 nucleotide sequence: TGTGCCAGCTTCCTCCGGGGATCTTCCTACGAGCAGTACTTC. The V gene is TRBV2, the J gene TRBJ2-7; a weak D match, TRBD2 (5 bases). Deletions cut 8 bases from V and 1 base from J, with 15 bases between. The germline V gene encodes CDR1 SNHLY and CDR2 FYNNEI. This CDR3 has 14 amino acids. Looking up the rest from reference TRBV2 and TRBJ2-7 gives the full variable domain: EPEVTQTPSHQVTQMGQEVILRCVPISNHLYFYWYRQILGQKVEFLVSFYNNEISEKSEIFDDQFSVERPDGSNFTLKIRSTKLEDSAMYFCASFLRGSSYEQYFGPGTRLTVT.

This clonotype was seen ten or more times. The rearrangement links TRBV7-2 to TRBJ1-5; D gene ambiguous. This CDR3 has 15 amino acids. Germline CDR1 is SGHTA and CDR2 is FQGNSA. V lost 5 bases, J lost 2 bases, and 13 bases lay in between. This CDR3 reads CASSRVGVGNQPQHF. CDR3 sequence (DNA): TGTGCCAGCAGCCGGGTAGGAGTTGGCAATCAGCCCCAGCATTTT.

This clonotype was seen at least ten times. This chain uses TRBV10-3 with TRBJ2-7; 9 bases align to TRBD2. The V and J ends lost 8 bases and 3 bases, in that order; junction bases with no gene match: 11. CDR3 size: 15 residues. Germline V gene lookup returns CDR1 ENHRY and CDR2 SYGVKD. CDR3 in amino acids: CAIGASGAHDYEQYF. The CDR3 coding sequence is TGTGCCATCGGTGCTAGCGGGGCCCATGACTACGAGCAGTACTTC.

This clonotype was picked up many times. V usage is TRBV12-3 or TRBV12-4 and J usage is TRBJ2-2; 12 nucleotides match TRBD1. This CDR3 comprises 19 residues. V lost 6 bases and J lost 8; bases outside the gene matches: 19. Written as DNA, the CDR3 is TGTGCCAGCAGGTTCACCGGGACAGGGGGCACTGTTACTCTTGGGGAGCTGTTTTTT. Its protein is CASRFTGTGGTVTLGELFF.

The chain uses TRBV7-2 and TRBJ2-7; 7 bases map to TRBD1. CDR3 length: 12 amino acids. V gave up 5 bases and J gave up 9 bases; unmatched junction bases: 7. Per the germline V gene, CDR1 is SGHTA and CDR2 is FQGNSA. The CDR3 DNA sequence: TGTGCCAGCAGCCCACGACAGGGTGCGCAGTACTTC. It translates to CASSPRQGAQYF.

This clonotype appeared many times. This chain links TRBV12-3 or TRBV12-4 with TRBJ1-2; D gene ambiguous. The CDR3 runs to 13 residues. V was clipped by 2 bases and J by 4 bases, with 8 bases between them. CDR3 coding DNA: TGTGCCAGCAGTTTAAGTCTACTCTATGGCTACACCTTC. Translated, it gives CASSLSLLYGYTF.

Many counts were recorded for this clonotype. V gene TRBV11-1 combines with J gene TRBJ1-1; the D is unclear. Trimming left V 1 base short and J 1 base short, with 13 bases between. CDR1 and CDR2 from the germline V gene are SGHAT and FQDESV (reference sequence). This CDR3 contains 16 residues. The CDR3 DNA reads TGTGCCAGCAGCTTAGATTGGACGAGTGAGAACACTGAAGCTTTCTTT. Amino acid sequence: CASSLDWTSENTEAFF.

The chain joins TRBV19 to TRBJ2-2, with D possibly being TRBD1 (6 bases). Looked up from germline, CDR1 is LNHDA and CDR2 is SQIVND (reference sequence). The CDR3 has 15 amino acids. Trimming removed 6 bases from V and 4 bases from J, with 15 bases in between. The chain's CDR3 is CASSRNIGGTGELFF. DNA of the CDR3: TGTGCCAGTAGCAGAAACATAGGGGGCACCGGGGAGCTGTTTTTT. The variable domain in full, completed from reference TRBV19 and TRBJ2-2, reads DGGITQSPKYLFRKEGQNVTLSCEQNLNHDAMYWYRQDPGQGLRLIYYSQIVNDFQKGDIAEGYSVSREKKESFPLTVTSAQKNPTAFYLCASSRNIGGTGELFFGEGSRLTVL.

This clonotype was detected ten times or more. The CDR3 reads CATSDPPPSETFF. For the CDR3, the DNA is TGTGCCACCAGTGACCCCCCGCCTAGCGAGACGTTCTTC. The chain combines TRBV24-1 with TRBJ2-1, with D perhaps TRBD2 (6 bases). V gave up 4 bases and J gave up 15 bases, with 18 bases separating them. The CDR3 has 13 residues. Germline CDR1 reads KGHDR; CDR2 reads SFDVKD.

The table lists this clonotype with many counts. This rearrangement joins TRBV2 to TRBJ1-2; unclear D gene. This CDR3 has 15 amino acids. V was cut by 5 bases and J by 2 bases, with 15 bases left in between. The germline V gene has CDR1 SNHLY and CDR2 FYNNEI. The CDR3 here is CASSMKRSRNYGYTF. The CDR3 DNA follows: TGTGCCAGCAGTATGAAAAGGTCCAGGAACTATGGCTACACCTTC.

This clonotype appeared many times. The chain is built from TRBV19 and TRBJ2-7; 10 bases match TRBD1. Germline lookup yields CDR1 LNHDA and CDR2 SQIVND (reference sequence). The V and J ends lost 6 bases and 3 bases, in that order; junction bases with no gene match: 8. The CDR3 is 15 amino acids. CDR3 DNA sequence: TGTGCCAGTAGCGCGCCGGGACAGGGGCTCTACGAGCAGTACTTC. It specifies CASSAPGQGLYEQYF.

This rearrangement joins TRBV28 to TRBJ2-7; D not certain. CDR3 size: 16 residues. Germline V gene lookup returns CDR1 MDHEN and CDR2 SYDVKM. V was shortened by 8 bases and J by 0 bases, with 20 bases between the two germline ends. The CDR3 reads CASLPSAYSSSYEQYF. The CDR3 nucleotides are TGTGCCAGCCTTCCCTCAGCGTATTCCAGCTCCTACGAGCAGTACTTC.

The chain has TRBV12-3 or TRBV12-4 and TRBJ1-1; 9 bases are shared with TRBD1. The V and J ends lost 1 base and 14 bases, in that order; junction bases with no gene match: 2. CDR3 length: 11 amino acids. The CDR3 coding sequence is TGTGCCAGCAGTTTAGGGACAGGGGAGTTCTTT. It codes for CASSLGTGEFF.

This clonotype was detected ten times or more. This chain joins TRBV19 and TRBJ1-5, with D possibly matching TRBD1 (6 bases). This CDR3 comprises 14 residues. Trimming removed 5 bases from V and 2 bases from J, with 10 bases in between. Germline CDR1 LNHDA, CDR2 SQIVND (reference sequence). CDR3 bases: TGTGCCAGTAGTGCACAGGGAGGCAATCAGCCCCAGCATTTT. This translates into CASSAQGGNQPQHF.

This clonotype was counted many times. The chain links TRBV12-3 or TRBV12-4 to TRBJ2-7; D is unclear. The ends were cut back, 7 bases at V and 10 bases at J, with 20 bases in the middle. This CDR3 spans 13 amino acids. The CDR3 spells CASTISVSGRQYF. The CDR3 region has the DNA TGTGCCAGCACAATTTCGGTATCCGGGCGCCAGTACTTC.

This clonotype was observed a few times. The rearrangement links TRBV5-1 to TRBJ2-7, with 8 bases aligning to TRBD2. The J segment lost 4 bases and the V segment lost 0 bases, leaving 6 bases of the junction unmatched. This CDR3 region has 15 residues. Germline CDR1 reads SGHRS; CDR2 reads YFSETQ. CDR3 DNA: TGCGCCAGCAGCTTGGATGGCGGGGGGAATTACGAGCAGTACTTC. Residues: CASSLDGGGNYEQYF.

This clonotype was found many times. The chain has TRBV15 and TRBJ2-7; possibly TRBD1 for D (5 bases). Germline V gene lookup returns CDR1 LNHNV and CDR2 YYDKDF (reference sequence). Trimming shortened V by 1 base and J by 6 bases, and 10 bases separated the two germline ends. The CDR3 is 13 residues long. This CDR3 is CATSRGGRAEQYF. The CDR3 coding sequence is TGTGCCACCAGCAGAGGGGGCCGCGCCGAGCAGTACTTC.

V gene TRBV28 combines with J gene TRBJ1-5; D remains ambiguous. Germline V CDR1 and CDR2: MDHEN, SYDVKM. Trimming removed 6 bases from V and 6 bases from J, with 21 bases in between. The length of the CDR3 is 16 residues. CDR3 sequence reads: CASRSPTGVRSQPQHF. The CDR3 DNA sequence: TGTGCCAGCAGGTCTCCTACCGGGGTAAGGAGTCAGCCCCAGCATTTT.